This T cell receptor beta chain was identified in a study of T cell responses to AZD1222 COVID-19 vaccine (dated by TCRdb to the early 2020s). Some background on the complete study: AZD1222 recipients whose second dose came at about 4 weeks and those whose second dose came at about 12 weeks were combined into one group, since spike-specific TCR depth and breadth did not differ between the two schedules. TCR sequencing was performed for about 250 trial participants, of whom some 200 were given two doses of AZD1222 and around 26 were given two doses of MenACWY control vaccine. Enrollment into the trials was organized by age into subgroups of 18-55, 56-69 and 70-plus years, and those subgroups contained roughly 150, 30 and 60 TCR-sequenced participants, respectively.

Sample time point, as interpreted from the label and publication: baseline before first vaccination. The vaccinee samples were drawn from two UK trials, COV001 and COV002, one of which was a single-blind randomized controlled phase 2/3 trial testing AZD1222 (ChAdOx1 nCoV-19) in healthy adults. Trial participant PBMC samples were collected at day 0 and day 28 after the second dose for TCRbeta chain sequencing. Looking up the germline V gene yields CDR1 MDHEN and CDR2 SYDVKM. V lost 2 bases and J lost 1 base; the stretch between them is 8 bases long. Counted from cysteine to phenylalanine, this CDR3 has 14 amino acids. Only the CDR3 region is kept as DNA, spanning 42 bases read in frame from base 1. The CDR3 regions of human TCRbeta chains were analyzed by immunosequencing. On the study's bioinformatics: TCRs in the repertoires were matched against a reference library of SARS-CoV-2-specific TCRs that had been generated with the MIRA antigen-specificity platform. Breadth meant the fraction of unique TCRs that were SARS-CoV-2-associated, whereas depth meant the fraction of total T cells that were SARS-CoV-2-associated. Each spike-specific TCR was assigned to its reactive spike region and to a CD4 or CD8 class using the MIRA data. Log10-transformed breadth and depth values were compared by one-way ANOVA with Sidak's multiple comparisons tests. TCRdb re-hosts the immuneACCESS table, in-frame sequences only. Its copies lack some clones; in the studies checked, an unresolved V gene accounts for under half of them, and the cause for the rest is not known. Clone size and V and J calls were adopted from that table, with D and trimming inferred from the DNA. The sample has roughly 100,000 clones on record, about nine tenths of them singletons. The ten largest clones add up to roughly 5% of the sample.

With respect to this clone: Its antigen is unknown. Base quality data are lacking; no much larger clone is found one base away.

Overall study results and their limits: Most participants were white British and females outnumbered males, and the authors suggested that clonal diversity may have been underestimated. Spike-specific TCR breadth and depth rose significantly after two AZD1222 doses compared with day 0 and with MenACWY recipients. Conclusions about previously exposed vaccinees are limited because only five to seven AZD1222 recipients were SARS-CoV-2 seropositive at baseline. The whole spike protein was spanned by vaccine-associated CD4 TCRs, and dominant responses were seen in regions 160-218 and 743-854. Epitopes outside the regions mutated in the B.1.351 and B.1.1.7 variants were reportedly recognized by nearly half of the unique spike-specific TCRs. The 56-69-year group was small, and its depth increase did not reach significance, likely because of low power. No day 14 peak-response samples were available, so repertoires were characterized only after the peak T cell response.

This specimen consisted of peripheral blood, obtained on day 0 of AZD1222 vaccination. The chain is made from TRBV28 and TRBJ1-2; the D gene is not confidently resolved. This receptor was taken from an adult in good health. The CDR3: CASSLVSVNYGYTF. The bases read TGTGCCAGCAGTTTAGTATCCGTTAACTATGGCTACACCTTC.